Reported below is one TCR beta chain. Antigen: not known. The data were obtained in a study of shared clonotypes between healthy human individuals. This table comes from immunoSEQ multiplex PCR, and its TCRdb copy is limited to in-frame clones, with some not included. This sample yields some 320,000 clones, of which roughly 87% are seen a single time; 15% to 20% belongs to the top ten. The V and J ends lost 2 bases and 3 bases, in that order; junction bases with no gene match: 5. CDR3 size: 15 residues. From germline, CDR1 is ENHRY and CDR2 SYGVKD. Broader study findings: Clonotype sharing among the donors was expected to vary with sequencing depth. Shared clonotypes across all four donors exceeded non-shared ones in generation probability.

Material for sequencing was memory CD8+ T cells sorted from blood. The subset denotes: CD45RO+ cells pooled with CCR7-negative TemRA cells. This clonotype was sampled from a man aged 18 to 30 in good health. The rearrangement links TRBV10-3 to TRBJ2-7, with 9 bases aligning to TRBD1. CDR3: CAISETGQGFYEQYF. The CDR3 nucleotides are TGTGCCATCAGTGAGACGGGACAGGGTTTCTACGAGCAGTACTTC.